The rows below give T cell receptor beta chains drawn from one sample of a study of shared clonotypes between healthy human individuals. TCRdb keeps only in-frame clones here, not all; method: immunoSEQ multiplex PCR. The table lists hundreds of thousands of clones, approximately 79% of them singletons, with 1.7% in the top ten. The sample comprised memory CD4+ T cells sorted from blood. These receptors all come from a woman under 40 in good health. Both conserved end residues are part of each CDR3. A D gene is named only where the DNA matches it firmly. Only part of the rows carry a size: once, few, many, or a class if the clone is expanded.

clone size,J gene,D gene,V gene,CDR3 protein,CDR3 DNA
once,TRBJ2-7,TRBD1,TRBV6-1,CASTTGQRSYEQYF,TGTGCCAGCACCACGGGACAGAGATCCTACGAGCAGTACTTC
.,TRBJ2-1,TRBD2,TRBV7-6,CASSLQHSGLAGAEQFF,TGTGCCAGCAGCCTCCAGCACTCGGGACTAGCGGGAGCAGAGCAGTTCTTC
.,TRBJ1-1,.,TRBV5-4,CASSAPSGMNTEAFF,TGTGCCAGCAGCGCCCCTTCTGGGATGAACACTGAAGCTTTCTTT
few,TRBJ2-5,TRBD1,TRBV7-6,CASSLEGAPRETQYF,TGTGCCAGCAGCTTAGAGGGGGCGCCGAGGGAGACCCAGTACTTC
.,TRBJ2-5,.,TRBV7-3,CASSLTQRETQYF,TGTGCCAGCAGCTTAACACAGAGAGAGACCCAGTACTTC
.,TRBJ2-7,.,TRBV6-5,CASSKTGDYEQYF,TGTGCCAGCAGCAAAACCGGAGACTACGAGCAGTACTTC
.,TRBJ2-2,TRBD1,TRBV5-1,CASSSSRTGGTVGELFF,TGCGCCAGCAGCTCGTCAAGGACAGGGGGCACGGTCGGGGAGCTGTTTTTT
many,TRBJ1-2,.,TRBV29-1,CSVEQLTNYGYTF,TGCAGCGTTGAGCAGCTTACTAACTATGGCTACACCTTC
.,TRBJ1-3,.,TRBV9,CASSVGGTFSGNTIYF,TGTGCCAGCAGCGTAGGTGGGACCTTCTCTGGAAACACCATATATTTT
.,TRBJ1-5,.,TRBV19,CASSVLDGSNQPQHF,TGTGCCAGTAGCGTGCTTGACGGAAGCAATCAGCCCCAGCATTTT
.,TRBJ2-4,.,TRBV7-2,CASSLGQAKNIQYF,TGTGCCAGCAGCTTAGGCCAGGCCAAAAACATTCAGTACTTC
.,TRBJ2-2,.,TRBV13,CASSFGVNTGELFF,TGTGCCAGCAGCTTCGGTGTTAACACCGGGGAGCTGTTTTTT
few,TRBJ1-1,.,TRBV15,CATSRERRGTEAFF,TGTGCCACCAGCAGAGAACGCAGGGGAACTGAAGCTTTCTTT
once,TRBJ2-3,.,TRBV6-6,CASSYWQGGDTQYF,TGTGCCAGCAGTTACTGGCAGGGGGGCGATACGCAGTATTTT
.,TRBJ2-1,.,TRBV2,CASSEDGGDSYNEQFF,TGTGCCAGCAGTGAAGATGGCGGGGACTCCTACAATGAGCAGTTCTTC
once,TRBJ1-1,.,TRBV6-1,CASSEIDRMNTEAFF,TGTGCCAGCAGTGAAATTGACAGGATGAACACTGAAGCTTTCTTT
.,TRBJ1-1,.,TRBV2,CASKAAIEAFF,TGTGCCAGCAAGGCCGCTATTGAAGCTTTCTTT
.,TRBJ2-7,.,TRBV5-1,CASRQNRGGDEQYF,TGCGCCAGCAGACAGAACAGGGGGGGCGACGAGCAGTACTTC